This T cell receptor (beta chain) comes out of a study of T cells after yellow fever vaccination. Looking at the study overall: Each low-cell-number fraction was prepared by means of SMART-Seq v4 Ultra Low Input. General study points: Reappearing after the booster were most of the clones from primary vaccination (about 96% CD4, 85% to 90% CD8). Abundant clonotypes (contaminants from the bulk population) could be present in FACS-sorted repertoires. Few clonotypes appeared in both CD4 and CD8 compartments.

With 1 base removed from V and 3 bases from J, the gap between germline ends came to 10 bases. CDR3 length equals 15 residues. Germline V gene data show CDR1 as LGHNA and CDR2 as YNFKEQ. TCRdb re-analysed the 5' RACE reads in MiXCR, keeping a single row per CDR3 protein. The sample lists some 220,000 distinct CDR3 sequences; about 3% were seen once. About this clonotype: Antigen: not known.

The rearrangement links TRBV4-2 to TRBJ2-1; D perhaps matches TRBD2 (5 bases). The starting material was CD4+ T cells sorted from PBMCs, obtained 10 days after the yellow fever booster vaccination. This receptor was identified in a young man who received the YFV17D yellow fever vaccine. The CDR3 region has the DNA TGTGCCAGCAGCCAAGTGGGAGAATACTACAATGAGCAGTTCTTC. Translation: CASSQVGEYYNEQFF.